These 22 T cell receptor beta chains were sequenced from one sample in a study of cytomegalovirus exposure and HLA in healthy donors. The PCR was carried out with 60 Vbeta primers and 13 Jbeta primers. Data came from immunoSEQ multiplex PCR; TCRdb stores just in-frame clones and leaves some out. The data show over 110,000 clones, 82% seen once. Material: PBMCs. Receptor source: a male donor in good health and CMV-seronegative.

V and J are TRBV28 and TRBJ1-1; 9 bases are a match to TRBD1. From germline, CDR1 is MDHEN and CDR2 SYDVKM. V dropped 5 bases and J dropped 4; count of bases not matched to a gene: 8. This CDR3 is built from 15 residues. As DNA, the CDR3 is TGTGCCAGCAGTGGACCGGGACAGGGAACCACTGAAGCTTTCTTT. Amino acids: CASSGPGQGTTEAFF.

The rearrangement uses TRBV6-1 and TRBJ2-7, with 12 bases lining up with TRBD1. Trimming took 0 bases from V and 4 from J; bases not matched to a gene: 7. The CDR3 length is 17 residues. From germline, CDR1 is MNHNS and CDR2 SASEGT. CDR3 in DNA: TGTGCCAGCAGTGAAGCAAGGGGACAGGGGGCCACGTACGAGCAGTACTTC. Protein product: CASSEARGQGATYEQYF.

The CDR3 DNA reads as TGTGCCAGCTCACCGATCTTCAGCGGAGTGGACGTAACGCAGTTCTTC. Its protein product is CASSPIFSGVDVTQFF. The rearrangement joins TRBV18 to TRBJ2-1; D may be TRBD2 (5 bases). Germline CDR1 is KGHSH and CDR2 is LQKENI. This CDR3 region has 16 residues. Trimming removed 3 bases at V and 12 bases at J, with 24 bases between.

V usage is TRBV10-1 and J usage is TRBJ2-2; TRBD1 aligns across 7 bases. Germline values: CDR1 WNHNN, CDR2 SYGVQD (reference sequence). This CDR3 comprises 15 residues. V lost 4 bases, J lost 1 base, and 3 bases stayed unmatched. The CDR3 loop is CASSAPGGNTGELFF. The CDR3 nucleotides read TGCGCCAGCAGTGCTCCAGGGGGGAACACCGGGGAGCTGTTTTTT.

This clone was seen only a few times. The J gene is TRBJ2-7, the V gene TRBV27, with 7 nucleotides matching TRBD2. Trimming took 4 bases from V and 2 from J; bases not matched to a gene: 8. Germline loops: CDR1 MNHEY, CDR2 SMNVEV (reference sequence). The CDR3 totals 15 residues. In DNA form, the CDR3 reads TGTGCCAGCAGTTCGCTTTGGGGAGGGGCCTACGAGCAGTACTTC. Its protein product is CASSSLWGGAYEQYF.

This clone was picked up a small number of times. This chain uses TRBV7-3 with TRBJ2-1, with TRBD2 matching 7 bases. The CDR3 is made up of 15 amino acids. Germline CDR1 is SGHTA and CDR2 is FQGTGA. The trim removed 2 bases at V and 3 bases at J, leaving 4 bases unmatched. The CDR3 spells CASSLAGVGYNEQFF. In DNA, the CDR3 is TGTGCCAGCAGCTTAGCGGGAGTGGGCTACAATGAGCAGTTCTTC.

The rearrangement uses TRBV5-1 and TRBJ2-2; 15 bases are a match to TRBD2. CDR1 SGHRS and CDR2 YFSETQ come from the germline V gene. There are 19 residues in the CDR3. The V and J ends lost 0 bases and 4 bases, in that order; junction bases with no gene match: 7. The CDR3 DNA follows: TGCGCCAGCAGCTTGGCCGGGACTAGCGGGAGGAGTGGCACCGGGGAGCTGTTTTTT. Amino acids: CASSLAGTSGRSGTGELFF.

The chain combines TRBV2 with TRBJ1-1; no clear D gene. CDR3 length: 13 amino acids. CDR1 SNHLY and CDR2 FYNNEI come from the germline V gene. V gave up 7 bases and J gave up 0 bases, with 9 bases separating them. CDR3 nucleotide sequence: TGTGCCAGCATTTTCAGGATGAACACTGAAGCTTTCTTT. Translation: CASIFRMNTEAFF. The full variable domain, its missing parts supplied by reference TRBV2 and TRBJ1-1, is EPEVTQTPSHQVTQMGQEVILRCVPISNHLYFYWYRQILGQKVEFLVSFYNNEISEKSEIFDDQFSVERPDGSNFTLKIRSTKLEDSAMYFCASIFRMNTEAFFGQGTRLTVV.

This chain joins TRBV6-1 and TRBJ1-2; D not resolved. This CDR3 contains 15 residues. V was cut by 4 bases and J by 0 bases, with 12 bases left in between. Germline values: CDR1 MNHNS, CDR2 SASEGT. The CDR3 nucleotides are TGTGCCAGCAGTGGGTTGGCAGTCTCTAACTATGGCTACACCTTC. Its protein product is CASSGLAVSNYGYTF.

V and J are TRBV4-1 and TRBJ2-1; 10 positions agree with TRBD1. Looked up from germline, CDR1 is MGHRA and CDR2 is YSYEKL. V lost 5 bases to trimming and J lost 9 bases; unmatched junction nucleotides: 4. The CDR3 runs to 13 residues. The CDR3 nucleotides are TGCGCCAGCAGCGACAGGGGGCGCGGTGAGCAGTTCTTC. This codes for CASSDRGRGEQFF.

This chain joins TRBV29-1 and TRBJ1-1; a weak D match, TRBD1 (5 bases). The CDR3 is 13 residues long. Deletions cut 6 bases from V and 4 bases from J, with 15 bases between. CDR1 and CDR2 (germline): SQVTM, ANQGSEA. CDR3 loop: CSVVRTLSTEAFF. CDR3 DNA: TGCAGCGTCGTCAGGACATTGAGCACTGAAGCTTTCTTT.

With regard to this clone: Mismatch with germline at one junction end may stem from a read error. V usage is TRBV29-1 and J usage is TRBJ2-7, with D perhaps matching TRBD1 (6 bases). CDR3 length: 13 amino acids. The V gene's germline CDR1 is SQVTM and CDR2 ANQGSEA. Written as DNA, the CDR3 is TGCAGCGTGGAAGAAGGGACACCTTACGAGCAGTACTTC. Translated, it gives CSVEEGTPYEQYF.

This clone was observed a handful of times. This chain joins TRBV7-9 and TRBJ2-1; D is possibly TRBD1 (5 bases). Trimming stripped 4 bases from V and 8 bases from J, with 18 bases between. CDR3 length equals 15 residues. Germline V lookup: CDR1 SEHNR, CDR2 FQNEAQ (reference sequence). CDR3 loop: CASSSPITGVDEQFF. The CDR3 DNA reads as TGTGCCAGCAGCTCCCCTATCACAGGAGTCGATGAGCAGTTCTTC.

CDR3: CASSQRPPGTGTEAFF. The DNA for the CDR3 is TGTGCCAGCAGCCAGCGACCCCCCGGGACTGGAACTGAAGCTTTCTTT. The chain is built from TRBV4-2 and TRBJ1-1, with a possible D match to TRBD1 (5 bases). The V gene lost 3 bases and the J gene lost 5 bases, with 19 bases spanning the gap. The CDR3 totals 16 residues. Germline values: CDR1 LGHNA, CDR2 YNFKEQ.

The CDR3 loop is CAISEGGRENEQFF. As DNA, the CDR3 is TGTGCCATCAGTGAGGGGGGGCGGGAGAATGAGCAGTTCTTC. This chain links TRBV10-3 with TRBJ2-1, with a tentative D call TRBD2 (7 bases). Germline assignment: CDR1 ENHRY and CDR2 SYGVKD. The CDR3 loop spans 14 amino acids. Trimming took off 2 bases at V and 7 bases at J, with 12 bases between the two ends.

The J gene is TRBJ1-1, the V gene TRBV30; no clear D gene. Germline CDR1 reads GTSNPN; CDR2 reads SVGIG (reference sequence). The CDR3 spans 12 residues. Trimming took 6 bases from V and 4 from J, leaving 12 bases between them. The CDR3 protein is CACLPRGTEAFF. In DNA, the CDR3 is TGTGCCTGCCTTCCACGAGGCACTGAAGCTTTCTTT.

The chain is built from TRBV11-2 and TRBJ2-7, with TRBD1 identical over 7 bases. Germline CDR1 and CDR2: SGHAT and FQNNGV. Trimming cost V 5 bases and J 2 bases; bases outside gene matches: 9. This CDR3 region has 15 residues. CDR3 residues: CASSSYRGETYEQYF. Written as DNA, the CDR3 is TGTGCCAGCAGCAGCTACAGGGGAGAGACCTACGAGCAGTACTTC.

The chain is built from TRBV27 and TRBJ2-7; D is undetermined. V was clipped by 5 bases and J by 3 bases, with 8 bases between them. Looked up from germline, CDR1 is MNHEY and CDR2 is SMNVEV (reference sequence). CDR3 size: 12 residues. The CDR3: CASSQSRYEQYF. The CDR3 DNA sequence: TGTGCCAGCAGTCAATCGCGCTACGAGCAGTACTTC.

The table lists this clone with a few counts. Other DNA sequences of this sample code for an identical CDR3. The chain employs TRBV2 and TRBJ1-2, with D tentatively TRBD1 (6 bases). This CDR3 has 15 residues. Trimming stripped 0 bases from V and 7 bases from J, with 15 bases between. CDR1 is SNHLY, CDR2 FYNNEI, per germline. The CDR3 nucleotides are TGTGCCAGCAGTGAAGCTAGCCAGGGGAGAGTTGGCTACACCTTC. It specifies CASSEASQGRVGYTF.

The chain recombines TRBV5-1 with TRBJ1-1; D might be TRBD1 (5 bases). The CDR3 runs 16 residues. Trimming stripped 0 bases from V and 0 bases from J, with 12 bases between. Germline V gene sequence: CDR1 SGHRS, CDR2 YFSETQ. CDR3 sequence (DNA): TGCGCCAGCAGCTTGGGCGGGGACTCACTGAACACTGAAGCTTTCTTT. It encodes CASSLGGDSLNTEAFF.

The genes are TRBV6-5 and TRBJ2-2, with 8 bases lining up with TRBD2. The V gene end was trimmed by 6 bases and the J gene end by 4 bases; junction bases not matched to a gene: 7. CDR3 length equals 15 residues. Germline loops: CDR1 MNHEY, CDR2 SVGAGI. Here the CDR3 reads CASSPRGGSTGELFF. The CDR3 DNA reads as TGTGCCAGCAGCCCCCGGGGGGGTAGCACCGGGGAGCTGTTTTTT.

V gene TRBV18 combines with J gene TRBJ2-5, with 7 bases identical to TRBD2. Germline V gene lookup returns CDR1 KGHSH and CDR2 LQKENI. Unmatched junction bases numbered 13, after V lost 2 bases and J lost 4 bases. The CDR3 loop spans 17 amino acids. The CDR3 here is CASSPYFASGVGETQYF. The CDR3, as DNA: TGTGCCAGCTCACCATACTTCGCTAGCGGAGTAGGAGAGACCCAGTACTTC.